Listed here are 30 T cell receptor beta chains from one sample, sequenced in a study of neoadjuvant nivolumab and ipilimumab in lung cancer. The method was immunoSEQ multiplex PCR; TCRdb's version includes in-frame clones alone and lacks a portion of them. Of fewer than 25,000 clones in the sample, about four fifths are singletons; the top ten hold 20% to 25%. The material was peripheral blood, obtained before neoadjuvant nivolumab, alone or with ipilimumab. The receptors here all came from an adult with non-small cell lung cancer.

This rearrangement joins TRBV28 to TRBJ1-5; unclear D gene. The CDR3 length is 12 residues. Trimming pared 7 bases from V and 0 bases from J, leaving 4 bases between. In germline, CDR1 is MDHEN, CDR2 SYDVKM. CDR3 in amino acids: CASMDSNQPQHF. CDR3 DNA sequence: TGTGCCAGCATGGATAGCAATCAGCCCCAGCATTTT. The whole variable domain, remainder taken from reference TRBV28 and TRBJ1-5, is DVKVTQSSRYLVKRTGEKVFLECVQDMDHENMFWYRQDPGLGLRLIYFSYDVKMKEKGDIPEGYSVSREKKERFSLILESASTNQTSMYLCASMDSNQPQHFGDGTRLSIL.

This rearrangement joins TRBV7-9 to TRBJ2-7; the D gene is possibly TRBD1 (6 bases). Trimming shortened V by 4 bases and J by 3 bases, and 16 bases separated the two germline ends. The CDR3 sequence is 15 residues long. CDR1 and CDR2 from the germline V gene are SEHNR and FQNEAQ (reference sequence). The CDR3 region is CASSSSPEGGYEQYF. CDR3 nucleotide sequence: TGTGCCAGCAGCTCCTCCCCGGAAGGGGGCTACGAGCAGTACTTC.

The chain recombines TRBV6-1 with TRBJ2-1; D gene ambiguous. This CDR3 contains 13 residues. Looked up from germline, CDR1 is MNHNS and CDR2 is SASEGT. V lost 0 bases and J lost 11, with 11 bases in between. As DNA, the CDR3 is TGTGCCAGCAGTGAAGCGCTTCCGTGGCAGCAGTTCTTC. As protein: CASSEALPWQQFF.

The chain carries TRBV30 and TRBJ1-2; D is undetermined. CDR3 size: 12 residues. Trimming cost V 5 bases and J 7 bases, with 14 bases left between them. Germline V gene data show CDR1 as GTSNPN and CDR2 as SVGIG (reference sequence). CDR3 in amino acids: CAWATGVAGYTF. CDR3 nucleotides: TGTGCCTGGGCCACTGGGGTTGCTGGCTACACCTTC. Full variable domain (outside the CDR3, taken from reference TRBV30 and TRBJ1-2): SQTIHQWPATLVQPVGSPLSLECTVEGTSNPNLYWYRQAAGRGLQLLFYSVGIGQISSEVPQNLSASRPQDRQFILSSKKLLLSDSGFYLCAWATGVAGYTFGSGTRLTVV.

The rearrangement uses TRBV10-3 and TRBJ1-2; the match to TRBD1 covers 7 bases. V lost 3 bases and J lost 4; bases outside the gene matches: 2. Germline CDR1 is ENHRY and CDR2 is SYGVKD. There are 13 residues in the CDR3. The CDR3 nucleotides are TGTGCCATCAGTGATGGGACAGTCTATGGCTACACCTTC. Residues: CAISDGTVYGYTF.

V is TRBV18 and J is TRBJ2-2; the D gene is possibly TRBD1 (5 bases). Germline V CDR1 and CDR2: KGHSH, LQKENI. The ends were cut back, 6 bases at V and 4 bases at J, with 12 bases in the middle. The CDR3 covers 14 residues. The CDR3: CASSPDKLTGELFF. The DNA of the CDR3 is TGTGCCAGCTCCCCGGACAAGCTCACCGGGGAGCTGTTTTTT.

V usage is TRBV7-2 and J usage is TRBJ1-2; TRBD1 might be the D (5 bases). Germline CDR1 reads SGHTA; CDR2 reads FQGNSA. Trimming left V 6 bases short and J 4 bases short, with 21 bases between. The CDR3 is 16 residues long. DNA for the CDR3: TGTGCCAGCAGTCACGGCGGGGCAGGGCGCAGCTATGGCTACACCTTC. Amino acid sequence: CASSHGGAGRSYGYTF.

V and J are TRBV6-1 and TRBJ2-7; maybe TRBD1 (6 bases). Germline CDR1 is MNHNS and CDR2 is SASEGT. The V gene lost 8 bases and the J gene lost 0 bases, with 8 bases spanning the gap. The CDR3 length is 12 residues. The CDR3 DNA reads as TGTGCCAGCGGACAGACCTCCTACGAGCAGTACTTC. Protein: CASGQTSYEQYF.

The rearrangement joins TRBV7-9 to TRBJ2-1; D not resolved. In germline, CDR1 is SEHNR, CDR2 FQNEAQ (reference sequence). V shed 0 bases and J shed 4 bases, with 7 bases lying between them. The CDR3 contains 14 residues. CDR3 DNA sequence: TGTGCCAGCAGCTTAGCCTCCGGTTACAATGAGCAGTTCTTC. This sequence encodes CASSLASGYNEQFF. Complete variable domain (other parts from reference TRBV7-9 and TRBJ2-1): DTGVSQNPRHKITKRGQNVTFRCDPISEHNRLYWYRQTLGQGPEFLTYFQNEAQLEKSRLLSDRFSAERPKGSFSTLEIQRTEQGDSAMYLCASSLASGYNEQFFGPGTRLTVL.

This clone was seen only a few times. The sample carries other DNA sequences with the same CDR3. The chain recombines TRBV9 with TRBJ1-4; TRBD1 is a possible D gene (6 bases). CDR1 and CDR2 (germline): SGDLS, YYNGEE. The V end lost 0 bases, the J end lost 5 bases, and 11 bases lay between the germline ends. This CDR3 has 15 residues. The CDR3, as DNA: TGTGCCAGCAGCGTAGGGGGGCGGAGAAATGAAAAACTGTTTTTT. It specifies CASSVGGRRNEKLFF.

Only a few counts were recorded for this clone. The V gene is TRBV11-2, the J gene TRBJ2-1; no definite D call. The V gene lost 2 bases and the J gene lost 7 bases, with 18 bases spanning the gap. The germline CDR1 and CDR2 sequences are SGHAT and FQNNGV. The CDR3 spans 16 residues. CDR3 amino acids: CASSLSLASGKNEQFF. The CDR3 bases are TGTGCCAGCAGCTTATCACTTGCATCCGGTAAGAATGAGCAGTTCTTC.

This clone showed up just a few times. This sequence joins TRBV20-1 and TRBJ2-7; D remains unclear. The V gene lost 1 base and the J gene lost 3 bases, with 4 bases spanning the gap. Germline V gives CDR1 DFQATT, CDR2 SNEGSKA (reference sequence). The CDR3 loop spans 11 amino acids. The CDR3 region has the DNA TGCAGTGCTAGAGGAGGCTACGAGCAGTACTTC. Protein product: CSARGGYEQYF.

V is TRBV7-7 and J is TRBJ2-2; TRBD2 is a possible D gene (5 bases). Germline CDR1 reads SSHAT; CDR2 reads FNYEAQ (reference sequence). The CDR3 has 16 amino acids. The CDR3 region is CASARPSGTNTGELFF. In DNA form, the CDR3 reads TGTGCTAGCGCCCGGCCGTCGGGAACCAACACCGGGGAGCTGTTTTTT.

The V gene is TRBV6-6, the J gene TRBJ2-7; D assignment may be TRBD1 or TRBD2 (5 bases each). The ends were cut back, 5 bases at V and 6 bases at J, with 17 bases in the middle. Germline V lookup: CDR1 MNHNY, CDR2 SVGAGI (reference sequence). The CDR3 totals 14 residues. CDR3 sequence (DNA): TGTGCCAGCAGTCTCGAGGGGACGGCCCTCGAGCAGTACTTC. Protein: CASSLEGTALEQYF.

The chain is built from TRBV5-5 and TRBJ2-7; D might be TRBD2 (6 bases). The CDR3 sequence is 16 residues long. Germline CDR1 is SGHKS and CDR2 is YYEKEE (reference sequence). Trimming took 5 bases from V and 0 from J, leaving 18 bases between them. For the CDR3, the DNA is TGTGCCAGCAGTTACTCGAGCGGGCCTAGCTCCTACGAGCAGTACTTC. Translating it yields CASSYSSGPSSYEQYF.

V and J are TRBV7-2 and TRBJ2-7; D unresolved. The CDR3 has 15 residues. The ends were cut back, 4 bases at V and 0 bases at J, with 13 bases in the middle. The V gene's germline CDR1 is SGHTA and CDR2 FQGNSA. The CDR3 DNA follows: TGTGCCAGCAGCTCAGGCGGCGGAAGCTCCTACGAGCAGTACTTC. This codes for CASSSGGGSSYEQYF.

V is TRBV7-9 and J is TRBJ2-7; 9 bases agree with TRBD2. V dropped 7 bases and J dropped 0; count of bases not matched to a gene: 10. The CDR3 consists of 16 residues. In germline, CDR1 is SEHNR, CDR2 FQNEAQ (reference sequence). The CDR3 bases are TGTGCCAGCACCGATTGGGCTAGCGGGAACTCCTACGAGCAGTACTTC. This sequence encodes CASTDWASGNSYEQYF.

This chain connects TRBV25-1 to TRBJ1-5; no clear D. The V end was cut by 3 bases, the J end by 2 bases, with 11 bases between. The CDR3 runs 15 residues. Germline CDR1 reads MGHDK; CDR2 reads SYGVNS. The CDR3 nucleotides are TGTGCCAGCAGTGACGACAATTGGGGCAATCAGCCCCAGCATTTT. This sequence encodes CASSDDNWGNQPQHF.

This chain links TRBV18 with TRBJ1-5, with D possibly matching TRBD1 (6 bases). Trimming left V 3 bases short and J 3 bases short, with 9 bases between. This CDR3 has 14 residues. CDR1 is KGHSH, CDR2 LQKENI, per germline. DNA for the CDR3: TGTGCCAGCTCACCCGGGACAACCAATCAGCCCCAGCATTTT. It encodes CASSPGTTNQPQHF.

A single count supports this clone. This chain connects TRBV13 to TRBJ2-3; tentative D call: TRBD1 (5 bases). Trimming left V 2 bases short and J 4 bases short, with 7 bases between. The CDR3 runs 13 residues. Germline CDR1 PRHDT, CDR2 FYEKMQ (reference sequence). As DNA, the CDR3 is TGTGCCAGCAGCTTAAGACAGCCAGATACGCAGTATTTT. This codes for CASSLRQPDTQYF.

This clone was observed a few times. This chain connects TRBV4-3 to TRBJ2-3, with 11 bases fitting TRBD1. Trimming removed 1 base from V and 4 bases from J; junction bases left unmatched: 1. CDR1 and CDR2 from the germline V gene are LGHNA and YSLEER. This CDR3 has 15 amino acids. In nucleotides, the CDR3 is TGCGCCAGCAGCCAAGGGACAGGGGGCGCAGATACGCAGTATTTT. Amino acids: CASSQGTGGADTQYF.

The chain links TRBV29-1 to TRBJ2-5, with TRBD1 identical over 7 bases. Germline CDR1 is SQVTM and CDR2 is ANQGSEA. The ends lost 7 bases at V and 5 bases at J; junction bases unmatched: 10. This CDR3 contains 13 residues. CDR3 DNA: TGCAGCGACAAAGGGGGCTGGTTGGAGACCCAGTACTTC. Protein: CSDKGGWLETQYF.

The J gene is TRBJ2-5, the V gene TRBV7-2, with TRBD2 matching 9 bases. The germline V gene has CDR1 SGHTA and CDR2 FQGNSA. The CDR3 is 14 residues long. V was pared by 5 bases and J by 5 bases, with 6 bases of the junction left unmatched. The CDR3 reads CASSQATSGETQYF. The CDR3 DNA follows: TGTGCCAGCAGCCAGGCGACTAGCGGCGAGACCCAGTACTTC. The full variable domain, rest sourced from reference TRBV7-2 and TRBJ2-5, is GAGVSQSPSNKVTEKGKDVELRCDPISGHTALYWYRQSLGQGLEFLIYFQGNSAPDKSGLPSDRFSAERTGGSVSTLTIQRTQQEDSAVYLCASSQATSGETQYFGPGTRLLVL.

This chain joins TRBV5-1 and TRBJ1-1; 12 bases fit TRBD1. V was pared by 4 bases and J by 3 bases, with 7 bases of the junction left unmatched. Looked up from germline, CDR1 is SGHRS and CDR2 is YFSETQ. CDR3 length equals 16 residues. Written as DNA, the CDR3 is TGCGCCAGCAGCCCCGGGACAGGGGGCGCGGACACTGAAGCTTTCTTT. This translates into CASSPGTGGADTEAFF.

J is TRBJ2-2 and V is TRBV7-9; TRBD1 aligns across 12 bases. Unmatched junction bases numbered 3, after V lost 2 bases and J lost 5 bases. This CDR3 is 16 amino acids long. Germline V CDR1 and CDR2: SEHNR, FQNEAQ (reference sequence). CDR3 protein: CASSLSGQGATGELFF. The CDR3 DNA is TGTGCCAGCAGCTTATCGGGACAGGGGGCGACCGGGGAGCTGTTTTTT.

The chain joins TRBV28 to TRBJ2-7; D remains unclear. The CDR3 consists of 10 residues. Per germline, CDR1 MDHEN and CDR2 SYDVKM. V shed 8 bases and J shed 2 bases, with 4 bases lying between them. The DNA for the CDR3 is TGTGCCAGCGGCGCCTACGAGCAGTACTTC. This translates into CASGAYEQYF.

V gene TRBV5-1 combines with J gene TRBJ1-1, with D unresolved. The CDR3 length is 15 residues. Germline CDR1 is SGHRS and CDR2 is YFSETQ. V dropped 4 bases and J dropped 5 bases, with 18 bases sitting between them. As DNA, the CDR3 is TGCGCCAGCAGCGCGTCTTTGGGAGATGGTACTGAAGCTTTCTTT. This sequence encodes CASSASLGDGTEAFF.

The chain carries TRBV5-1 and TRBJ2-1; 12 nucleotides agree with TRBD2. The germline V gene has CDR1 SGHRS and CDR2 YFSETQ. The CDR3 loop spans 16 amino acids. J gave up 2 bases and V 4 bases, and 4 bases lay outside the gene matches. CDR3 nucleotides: TGCGCCAGCAGCAGTACTAGCGGGAGGACCTACAATGAGCAGTTCTTC. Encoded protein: CASSSTSGRTYNEQFF.

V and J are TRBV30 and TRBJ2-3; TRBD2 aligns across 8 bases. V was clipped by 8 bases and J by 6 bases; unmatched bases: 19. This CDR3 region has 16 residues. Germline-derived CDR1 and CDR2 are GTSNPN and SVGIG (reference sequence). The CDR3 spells CAHSRGSGRVGDTQYF. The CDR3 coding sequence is TGTGCCCACTCGAGGGGGAGCGGGAGAGTAGGGGATACGCAGTATTTT. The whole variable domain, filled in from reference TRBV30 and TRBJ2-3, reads SQTIHQWPATLVQPVGSPLSLECTVEGTSNPNLYWYRQAAGRGLQLLFYSVGIGQISSEVPQNLSASRPQDRQFILSSKKLLLSDSGFYLCAHSRGSGRVGDTQYFGPGTRLTVL.

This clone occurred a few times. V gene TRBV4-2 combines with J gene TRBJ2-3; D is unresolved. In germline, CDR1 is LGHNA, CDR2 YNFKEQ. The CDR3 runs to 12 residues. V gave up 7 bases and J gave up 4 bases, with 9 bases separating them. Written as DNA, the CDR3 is TGTGCCAGCACCTCGGTGGCAGATACGCAGTATTTT. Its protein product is CASTSVADTQYF.